What follows describes a single T cell receptor (beta chain). These data come from a study of blood T cell repertoires in COVID-19. Germline assignment: CDR1 PRHDT and CDR2 FYEKMQ (reference sequence). Unmatched junction bases numbered 10, after V lost 5 bases and J lost 4 bases. The CDR3 consists of 16 residues. TCRdb keeps only in-frame clones here, not all; method: immunoSEQ multiplex PCR. The sample includes tens of thousands of clones, around 90% of them seen just once. The sequencing sample was made of peripheral blood. This receptor was taken from a woman aged 80 or over with acute or convalescent COVID-19. The rearrangement uses TRBV13 and TRBJ1-2, with 10 bases that match TRBD1. The CDR3 DNA is TGTGCCAGCAGCAACACTAGGGACAGGGGAGGCTATGGCTACACCTTC. Translating gives CASSNTRDRGGYGYTF.